These T cell receptor beta chains were read from a single sample in a study of CD8 T cells in ankylosing spondylitis. One entry per CDR3 protein, called by TCRdb with MiXCR from the 5' RACE reads. The sample records a few hundred thousand distinct CDR3 sequences, 17% being singletons. Sequenced: blood, either unsorted or a sorted T cell fraction (not recorded which). These receptors all stem from a male donor with ankylosing spondylitis. Both conserved end residues are part of each CDR3. A D gene is named only where the DNA matches it firmly. Clone size is shown for a subset of rows, as once, few, many or a class of expanded clone.

>NA|TRBJ1-5|NA|TRBV13
TGTGCCAGCAGGTACCCCCTCATTCCCAGGGCAGTAAGCAATCAGCCCCAGCATTTT
CASRYPLIPRAVSNQPQHF
>NA|TRBJ2-1|NA|TRBV4-3
TGCGCCAGCAGACACAGTATTTCGAGGGATGAGCAGTTCTTC
CASRHSISRDEQFF
>NA|TRBJ2-1|TRBD2|TRBV3-1
TGTGCCAGCAGCCAGGGACTAGCTTACAATGAGCAGTTCTTC
CASSQGLAYNEQFF
>NA|TRBJ1-2|NA|TRBV7-2
TGTGCCAGCAGCGCGAGCTGGGGCTCCGACTATGGCTACACCTTC
CASSASWGSDYGYTF
>few|TRBJ1-1|NA|TRBV6-2/TRBV6-3
TGTGCCAGCAGTTACCCCCGCTCTGAAGCTTTCTTT
CASSYPRSEAFF
>few|TRBJ1-2|NA|TRBV2
TGTGCCAGCTCTCCGGGAATCTCTAACTATGGCTACACCTTC
CASSPGISNYGYTF
>many|TRBJ1-5|NA|TRBV5-1
TGCGCCAGCAGCCAGGGCCCTCAAAGCAATCAGCCCCAGCATTTT
CASSQGPQSNQPQHF
>NA|TRBJ1-2|NA|TRBV30
TGTGCCTGGAGAACGACGGCGTCCGGCTACACCTTC
CAWRTTASGYTF
>many|TRBJ2-3|TRBD2|TRBV6-1
TGTGCCAGCAGGACTAGCGGAAACACAGATACGCAGTATTTT
CASRTSGNTDTQYF
>NA|TRBJ1-5|NA|TRBV20-1
TGCAGTGCCCCCTCAGGCAGCAATCAGCCCCAGCATTTT
CSAPSGSNQPQHF
>many|TRBJ1-1|NA|TRBV20-1
TGCAGTGCCAGGGAAGGAGGCACTGAAGCTTTCTTT
CSAREGGTEAFF
>few|TRBJ1-5|NA|TRBV7-2
TGTGCCAGCAGCTTAGTATATGGGGAACAGCCCCAGCATTTT
CASSLVYGEQPQHF
>few|TRBJ1-2|TRBD1|TRBV2
TGTGCCAGCACCCGAGACAGAGGGGGCAACTATGGCTACACCTTC
CASTRDRGGNYGYTF
>few|TRBJ1-5|NA|TRBV20-1
TGCAGTGCCCCCGGCTTGGTGGCAGATCAGCCCCAGCATTTT
CSAPGLVADQPQHF
>few|TRBJ2-3|NA|TRBV4-2
TGTGCCAGCAGCCAAGATAGAGCGGACACAGATACGCAGTATTTT
CASSQDRADTDTQYF
>few|TRBJ2-3|TRBD2|TRBV7-6
TGTGCCAGCAGCTTAGGGGCGGGGGGATCTAGCACAGATACGCAGTATTTT
CASSLGAGGSSTDTQYF
>NA|TRBJ2-1|TRBD2|TRBV20-1
TGCAGTGCTAGTAGGAGCGGGAAAGCCTACAATGAGCAGTTCTTC
CSASRSGKAYNEQFF
>few|TRBJ2-2|NA|TRBV9
TGTGCCAGCACCGCAAATGCGCTGGGGACCGGGGAGCTGTTTTTT
CASTANALGTGELFF
>few|TRBJ1-1|NA|TRBV6-5
TGTGCCAGCAGTTACGGGACTCCCAGGGGCATCACTGAAGCTTTCTTT
CASSYGTPRGITEAFF
>many|TRBJ2-1|NA|TRBV27
TGTGCCAGCAGTTTTGAAGGCGGGTTAAACAATGAGCAGTTCTTC
CASSFEGGLNNEQFF
>few|TRBJ2-3|NA|TRBV2
TGTGCCAGCAGTACCCCACGGGACTCGCTGGCCTGGGCAGATACGCAGTATTTT
CASSTPRDSLAWADTQYF
>NA|TRBJ2-7|TRBD2|TRBV18
TGTGCCAGCTCACCTACAGGACTAGCGGGAGTCCACGAGCAGTACTTC
CASSPTGLAGVHEQYF
>NA|TRBJ1-5|NA|TRBV25-1
TGTGCCAGCAGGGCATCGGGAAACGGGCAGCCCCAGCATTTT
CASRASGNGQPQHF
>many|TRBJ2-3|TRBD1|TRBV12-3/TRBV12-4
TGTGCCATCACTCGCACCGGGACAGGGGATAATACGCAGTATTTT
CAITRTGTGDNTQYF
>NA|TRBJ1-1|NA|TRBV7-9
TGTGCCAGCAGCTTAGGAGGGGAAGGCACTGAAGCTTTCTTT
CASSLGGEGTEAFF
>many|TRBJ1-1|NA|TRBV12-3/TRBV12-4
TGTGCCAGCACTGGGACCTACACTGAAGCTTTCTTT
CASTGTYTEAFF
>NA|TRBJ1-6|TRBD1|TRBV4-2
TGTGCCAGCAGCCAAGTCAGCGGGACAGGGGATTCACCCCTCCACTTT
CASSQVSGTGDSPLHF
>few|TRBJ2-5|NA|TRBV6-1
TGTGCCAGCAGCTTCCAGGGTCAAAGTGAGACCCAGTACTTC
CASSFQGQSETQYF
>many|TRBJ1-1|NA|TRBV5-1
TGCGCCACCTCACCGTCGGCGAACACTGAAGCTTTCTTT
CATSPSANTEAFF
>NA|TRBJ2-7|NA|TRBV6-1
TGTGCCACCAGAGGAGGGAATGGCTACGAGCAGTACTTC
CATRGGNGYEQYF
>NA|TRBJ2-3|NA|TRBV20-1
TGCAGTGCCTCCCCGACATTTCCTAGCACAGATACGCAGTATTTT
CSASPTFPSTDTQYF
>NA|TRBJ2-2|NA|TRBV7-2
TGTGCCAGCAGCTTAGTTCCGGGGGCCTACACCGGGGAGCTGTTTTTT
CASSLVPGAYTGELFF
>few|TRBJ2-1|TRBD2|TRBV4-3
TGCGCCAGCAGCCAACGGCGGGAGTATGAGCAGTTCTTC
CASSQRREYEQFF
>few|TRBJ2-2|TRBD2|TRBV6-5
TGTGCCAGCAGTTATGGGGCTAGCGGCACCGGGGAGCTGTTTTTT
CASSYGASGTGELFF
>few|TRBJ2-7|NA|TRBV7-2
TGTGCCAGCAGCTTACTCCCGGGGGAGATCTACGAGCAGTACTTC
CASSLLPGEIYEQYF
>few|TRBJ2-3|TRBD2|TRBV7-2
TGTGCCAGCAGCCGAGGCGGGAGGAACACAGATACGCAGTATTTT
CASSRGGRNTDTQYF
>few|TRBJ2-5|NA|TRBV3-1
TGTGCCAGCAGCCAATGGGGGGGCAAACGAGAGACCCAGTACTTC
CASSQWGGKRETQYF
>NA|TRBJ2-7|TRBD1|TRBV2
TGTGCCAGCCGGGACAGTTTGCGCTACGAGCAGTACTTC
CASRDSLRYEQYF
>once|TRBJ2-1|NA|TRBV6-5
TGTGCCAGCAGTTACGCCTTTCCGGGTGCCGGGCCGTCCTACAATGAGCAGTTCTTC
CASSYAFPGAGPSYNEQFF
>NA|TRBJ2-3|NA|TRBV24-1
TGTGCCACCAGTGAGGCCCTCACAGATACGCAGTATTTT
CATSEALTDTQYF
>few|TRBJ1-1|NA|TRBV3-1
TGTGCCAGCAGCCAAGACCCCACAGCAAAAGCTTTCTTT
CASSQDPTAKAFF
>NA|TRBJ1-2|NA|TRBV20-1
TGCAGTGCTAGAGATTCCCAGGGACAAAACTATGGCTACACCTTC
CSARDSQGQNYGYTF
>few|TRBJ1-1|NA|TRBV6-5
TGTGCCAGCAGTTTGCGGGACTCAGGTGGAGCTTTCTTT
CASSLRDSGGAFF
>NA|TRBJ2-1|TRBD2|TRBV30
TGTGCCTGGAGGACCCTACTAGCGGGGAGAAGGAATGAGCAGTTCTTC
CAWRTLLAGRRNEQFF
>NA|TRBJ2-5|NA|TRBV29-1
TGCAGCGTTGAAGGGCACCAAGAGACCCAGTACTTC
CSVEGHQETQYF
>few|TRBJ2-2|NA|TRBV30
TGTGCCTGGAGGCGGAGTAGTCCTACTAACACCGGGGAGCTGTTTTTT
CAWRRSSPTNTGELFF